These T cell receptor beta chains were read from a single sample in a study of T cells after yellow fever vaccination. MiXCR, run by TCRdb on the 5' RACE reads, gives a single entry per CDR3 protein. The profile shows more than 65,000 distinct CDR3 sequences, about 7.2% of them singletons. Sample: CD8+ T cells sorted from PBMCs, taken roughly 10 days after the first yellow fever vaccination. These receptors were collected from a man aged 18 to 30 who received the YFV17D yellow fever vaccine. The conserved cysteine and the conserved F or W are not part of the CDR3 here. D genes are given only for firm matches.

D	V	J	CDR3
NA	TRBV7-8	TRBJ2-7	ASRLGVRQGTRSKTYEQY
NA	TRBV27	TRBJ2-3	ASSPNRSPTDTQY
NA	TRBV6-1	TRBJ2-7	ARSGQWAYEQY
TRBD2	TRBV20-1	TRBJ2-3	SAHSGGGTDTQY
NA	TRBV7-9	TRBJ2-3	ASSSETDTQY
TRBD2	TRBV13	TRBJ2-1	ASSGGTSGSEQF
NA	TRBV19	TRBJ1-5	VIQPQH
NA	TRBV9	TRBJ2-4	ASAPKSGLAKNIQY
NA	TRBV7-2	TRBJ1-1	ASSPFMGESEAF
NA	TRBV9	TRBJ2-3	ASSVGGHSRDTQY
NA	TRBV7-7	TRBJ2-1	ASSPGRANEQF
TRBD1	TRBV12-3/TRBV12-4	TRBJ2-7	ASTGTGYEQY
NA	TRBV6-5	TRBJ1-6	ASSWRSVNSPLH
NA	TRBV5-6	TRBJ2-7	ASSFGPGVPFFSYEQY
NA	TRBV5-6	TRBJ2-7	ASTHPTETYEQY
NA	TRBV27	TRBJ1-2	ASSPFRGNYGYT
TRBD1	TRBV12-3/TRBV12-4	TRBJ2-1	ASSLGQVPDNEQF
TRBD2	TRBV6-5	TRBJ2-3	ASSYDAGGTDTQY
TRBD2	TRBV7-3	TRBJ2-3	ASSRPGTSEHPSTDTQY
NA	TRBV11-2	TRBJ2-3	ASNYEWGDTQY
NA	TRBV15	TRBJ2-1	ATSRAGNEQF
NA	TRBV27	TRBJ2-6	ASSLSKRVAGANVLT
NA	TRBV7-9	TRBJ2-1	ASSPGPGVDEQF
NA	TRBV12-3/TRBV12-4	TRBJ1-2	ASSQDGMTFYGYT
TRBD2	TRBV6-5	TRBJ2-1	ASSWTSLNEQF
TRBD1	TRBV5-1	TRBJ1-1	ASSPNPGGVLNTEAF
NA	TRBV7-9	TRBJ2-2	ASSLLGDTGELF
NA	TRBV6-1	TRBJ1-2	AIGDPGNLNYGYT
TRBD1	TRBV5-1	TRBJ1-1	ASSLSDRGLTEAF
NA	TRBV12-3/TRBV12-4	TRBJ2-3	ASSQGQSGGTDTQY
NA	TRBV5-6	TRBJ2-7	ASSPIGTAPLSYEQY